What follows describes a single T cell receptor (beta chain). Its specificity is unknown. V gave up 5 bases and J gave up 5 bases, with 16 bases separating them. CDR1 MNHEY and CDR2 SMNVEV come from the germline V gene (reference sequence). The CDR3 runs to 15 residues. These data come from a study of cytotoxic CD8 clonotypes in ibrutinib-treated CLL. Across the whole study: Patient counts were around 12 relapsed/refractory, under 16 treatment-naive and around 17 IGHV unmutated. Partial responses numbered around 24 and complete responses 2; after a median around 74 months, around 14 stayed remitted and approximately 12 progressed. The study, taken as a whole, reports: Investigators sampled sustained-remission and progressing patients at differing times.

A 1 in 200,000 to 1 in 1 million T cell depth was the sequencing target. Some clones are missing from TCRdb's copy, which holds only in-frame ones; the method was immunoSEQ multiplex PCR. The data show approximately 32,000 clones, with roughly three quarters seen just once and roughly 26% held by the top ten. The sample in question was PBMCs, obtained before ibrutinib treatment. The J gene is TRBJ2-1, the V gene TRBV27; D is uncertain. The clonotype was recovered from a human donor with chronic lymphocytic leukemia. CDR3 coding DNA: TGTGCCAGCAGTCGCCGGCTGACAACAAACAATGAGCAGTTCTTC. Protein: CASSRRLTTNNEQFF.